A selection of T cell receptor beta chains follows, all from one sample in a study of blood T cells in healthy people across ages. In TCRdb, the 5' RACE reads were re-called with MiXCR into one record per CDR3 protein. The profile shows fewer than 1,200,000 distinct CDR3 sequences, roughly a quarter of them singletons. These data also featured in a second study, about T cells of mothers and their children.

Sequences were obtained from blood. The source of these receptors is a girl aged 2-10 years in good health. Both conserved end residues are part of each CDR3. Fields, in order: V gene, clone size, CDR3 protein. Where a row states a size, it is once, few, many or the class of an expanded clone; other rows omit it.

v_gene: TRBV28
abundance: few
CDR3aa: CASGGWDSYNEQFF

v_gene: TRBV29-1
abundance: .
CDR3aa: CSVTGVFF

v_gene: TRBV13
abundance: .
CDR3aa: CASSSGSYADEQFF

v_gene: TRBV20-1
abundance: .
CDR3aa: CSASSGLGVDTQYF

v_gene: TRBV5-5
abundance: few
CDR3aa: CASSLNPRLAGVDEQFF

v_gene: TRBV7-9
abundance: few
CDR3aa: CASSSRDRDYGYTF

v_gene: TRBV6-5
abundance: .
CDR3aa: CASSLGLADTGTQYF

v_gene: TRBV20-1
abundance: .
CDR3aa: CSARRIGQNQPQHF

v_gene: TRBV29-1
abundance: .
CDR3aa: CSVEAGGEAFF

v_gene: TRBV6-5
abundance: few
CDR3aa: CASTTGSAETQYF

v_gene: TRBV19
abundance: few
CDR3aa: CASSDGSGNTEAFF

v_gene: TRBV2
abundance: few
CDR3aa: CASSEEVTQFF

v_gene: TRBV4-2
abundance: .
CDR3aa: CASSHLRGPNYGYTF

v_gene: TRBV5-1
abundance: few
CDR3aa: CASSFELDRSTDTQYF

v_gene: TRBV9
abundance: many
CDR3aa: CASSVAGTDTQYF

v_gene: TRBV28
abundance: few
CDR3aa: CASLRASSYNEQFF

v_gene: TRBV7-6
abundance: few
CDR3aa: CASSWVDSGEAFF

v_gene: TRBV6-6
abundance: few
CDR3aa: CASRGTDSNQPQHF

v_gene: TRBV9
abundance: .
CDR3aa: CASSVDTNEQFF

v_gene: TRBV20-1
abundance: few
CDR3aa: CSTRKQGTNSGNTIYF

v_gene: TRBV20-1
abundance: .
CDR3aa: CSARARNSGRPGETQYF

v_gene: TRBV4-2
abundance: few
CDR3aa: CASSQVFDKSYEQYF

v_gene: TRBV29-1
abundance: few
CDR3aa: CSVSRTTEAFF

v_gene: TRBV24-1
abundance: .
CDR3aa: CATSGRGTYEQYF

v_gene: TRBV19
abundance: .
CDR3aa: CASSVSETQYF

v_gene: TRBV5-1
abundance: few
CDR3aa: CASSLDEGGRQPQHF

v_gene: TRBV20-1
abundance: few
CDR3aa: CSARAHRREALYEQYF

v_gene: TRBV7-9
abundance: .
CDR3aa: CASSSTSWETQYF

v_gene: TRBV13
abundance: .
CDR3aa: CASSQEGSTYEQYF

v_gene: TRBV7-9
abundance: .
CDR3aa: CASSSGTDRNTEAFF

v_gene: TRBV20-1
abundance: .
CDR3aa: CSARDYRAKGTEAFF

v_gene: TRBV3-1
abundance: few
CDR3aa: CASSQYLGGGRSKETQYF

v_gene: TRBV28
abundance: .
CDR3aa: CASIKEAGGPINEQFF

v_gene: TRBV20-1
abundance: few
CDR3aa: CSARDPLRLAASYNEQFF

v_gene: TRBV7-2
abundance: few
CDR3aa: CASSLVALAGGQSLQFF

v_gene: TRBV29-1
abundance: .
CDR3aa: CSGGGKVRETQYF